Listed here are 20 T cell receptor beta chains from one sample, sequenced in a study of T cell responses to AZD1222 COVID-19 vaccine. The assay was immunoSEQ multiplex PCR, and TCRdb's table has in-frame clones only and misses some. The sample shows 95,000 to 130,000 clones, about 90% of them seen only once. Sequences were derived from peripheral blood, sampled on day 0 of AZD1222 vaccination. These receptors came from an adult in good health.

The chain joins TRBV21-1 to TRBJ2-2. TRBV21-1 is a pseudogene. The CDR3 sequence is 17 residues long. CDR3: CASNLPGGGRSSGELFF. CDR3 DNA: TGTGCCAGCAACCTCCCAGGGGGGGGAAGGTCGTCCGGGGAGCTGTTTTTT.

V gene TRBV4-1 combines with J gene TRBJ2-7, with 9 bases fitting TRBD1. Germline V gene data show CDR1 as MGHRA and CDR2 as YSYEKL. The trim removed 0 bases at V and 5 bases at J, leaving 8 bases unmatched. The CDR3 runs to 16 residues. CDR3 nucleotide sequence: TGCGCCAGCAGCCAAGATGAAGGGACAGGGAGCCACGAGCAGTACTTC. Its translation: CASSQDEGTGSHEQYF.

The chain carries TRBV9 and TRBJ1-2; D may be TRBD1 (6 bases). The V end lost 4 bases, the J end lost 5 bases, and 15 bases lay between the germline ends. The CDR3 extends over 14 amino acids. Germline-derived CDR1 and CDR2 are SGDLS and YYNGEE. In DNA form, the CDR3 reads TGTGCCAGCAGCCCTGACAGGTCACAGTATGGCTACACCTTC. Translation gives CASSPDRSQYGYTF.

The chain employs TRBV24-1 and TRBJ2-3; D tentatively reads TRBD1 or TRBD2 (5 bases each). The CDR3 totals 13 residues. The germline CDR1 and CDR2 sequences are KGHDR and SFDVKD. V lost 3 bases and J lost 4, with 7 bases in between. In nucleotides, the CDR3 is TGTGCCACCAGTGATGAGGGGCCAGATACGCAGTATTTT. This encodes CATSDEGPDTQYF.

The chain links TRBV11-2 to TRBJ1-2, with D uncertain. There are 14 residues in the CDR3. Germline V gene sequence: CDR1 SGHAT, CDR2 FQNNGV. Trimming took 0 bases from V and 6 from J, leaving 11 bases between them. CDR3 coding DNA: TGTGCCAGCAGCTTAGAGGGCAGGCGCGATGGCTACACCTTC. Translating it yields CASSLEGRRDGYTF.

The V gene is TRBV28, the J gene TRBJ1-5, with unresolved D. The CDR3 loop spans 13 amino acids. Per the germline V gene, CDR1 is MDHEN and CDR2 is SYDVKM. V lost 3 bases and J 7 bases, leaving 10 bases between the germline ends. CDR3 bases: TGTGCCAGCAGTTTGGAATGGGGACAGCCCCAGCATTTT. Protein sequence: CASSLEWGQPQHF.

The chain joins TRBV7-3 to TRBJ2-3; D remains unclear. Germline V gives CDR1 SGHTA, CDR2 FQGTGA. The length of the CDR3 is 14 residues. The V gene lost 4 bases and the J gene lost 4 bases, with 12 bases spanning the gap. CDR3 coding DNA: TGTGCCAGCAGCTCCTATGAAAGCTCAGATACGCAGTATTTT. Its translation: CASSSYESSDTQYF.

J is TRBJ1-1 and V is TRBV5-1; D gene uncertain. The CDR3 extends over 13 amino acids. CDR1 and CDR2 from the germline V gene are SGHRS and YFSETQ. V lost 4 bases to trimming and J lost 13 bases, with 20 bases between them. The CDR3 here is CASSLATGSNGFF. The CDR3 coding sequence is TGCGCCAGCAGCCTGGCAACGGGATCCAACGGTTTCTTT.

This clone appeared a single time. The chain carries TRBV9 and TRBJ2-7; TRBD1 is a possible D gene (5 bases). In germline, CDR1 is SGDLS, CDR2 YYNGEE. The CDR3 runs 15 residues. Deletions cut 4 bases from V and 7 bases from J, with 21 bases between. The CDR3 is CASSPQGRTQVEQYF. The CDR3 DNA sequence: TGTGCCAGCAGCCCCCAGGGTAGGACACAAGTGGAGCAGTACTTC.

The chain joins TRBV9 to TRBJ2-5; D is unclear. Germline loops: CDR1 SGDLS, CDR2 YYNGEE. V lost 0 bases, J lost 5 bases, and 11 bases lay in between. The CDR3 spans 14 residues. CDR3 region: CASSVDRARETQYF. The CDR3 DNA reads TGTGCCAGCAGCGTAGATCGGGCACGCGAGACCCAGTACTTC.

This clone was detected a few times. The chain has TRBV30 and TRBJ1-5; a possible D gene is TRBD1 (5 bases). The germline CDR1 and CDR2 sequences are GTSNPN and SVGIG (reference sequence). The CDR3 sequence is 13 residues long. The V end lost 2 bases, the J end lost 5 bases, and 10 bases lay between the germline ends. CDR3 in DNA: TGTGCCTGGAGTCGGCGGGGGTATCAGCCCCAGCATTTT. This translates into CAWSRRGYQPQHF.

This chain links TRBV6-5 with TRBJ1-1; D gene unclear. The CDR3 length is 14 residues. CDR1 and CDR2 from the germline V gene are MNHEY and SVGAGI. Trimming removed 7 bases at V and 4 bases at J, with 16 bases between. CDR3 sequence reads: CASILHPAGTEAFF. CDR3 DNA: TGTGCCAGCATCCTACACCCCGCGGGCACTGAAGCTTTCTTT.

The CDR3, as DNA: TGTGCCAGCAGCGTAGCTACGGGACAGCCCCAGCATTTT. This gives the protein CASSVATGQPQHF. The chain joins TRBV9 to TRBJ1-5; D remains ambiguous. The CDR3 length is 13 residues. CDR1 and CDR2 (germline): SGDLS, YYNGEE. V was trimmed by 0 bases and J by 7 bases, leaving 8 bases between them.

The J gene is TRBJ2-1, the V gene TRBV19; no definite D call. Germline V gene lookup returns CDR1 LNHDA and CDR2 SQIVND (reference sequence). V dropped 6 bases and J dropped 1 base, with 13 bases sitting between them. This CDR3 has 15 amino acids. This CDR3 reads CASRDDRYSYNEQFF. Written as DNA, the CDR3 is TGTGCCAGTAGAGACGACCGGTATTCCTACAATGAGCAGTTCTTC.

The chain employs TRBV7-2 and TRBJ2-3; no clear D. Trimming pared 4 bases from V and 3 bases from J, leaving 11 bases between. This CDR3 region has 14 residues. CDR1 is SGHTA and CDR2 is FQGNSA in the germline V gene. The CDR3 region has the DNA TGTGCCAGCAGCTCTTTGACCATTACAGATACGCAGTATTTT. It yields the protein CASSSLTITDTQYF.

V and J are TRBV11-3 and TRBJ2-2, with unresolved D. V lost 5 bases, J lost 4 bases, and 11 bases lay in between. The CDR3 consists of 14 residues. CDR1 is SGHNT, CDR2 YENEEA, per germline. The CDR3 region is CASSPGWGTGELFF. The CDR3, as DNA: TGTGCCAGCAGCCCCGGGTGGGGCACCGGGGAGCTGTTTTTT.

This clone turned up a few times. V gene TRBV10-3 combines with J gene TRBJ1-5, with D possibly TRBD1 on 6 matching bases. The germline V and J ends were trimmed by 10 bases and 1 base, with 17 bases remaining between them. The germline V gene encodes CDR1 ENHRY and CDR2 SYGVKD. The CDR3 runs to 15 residues. The CDR3 is CASSRVGQSNQPQHF. CDR3 nucleotide sequence: TGTGCCAGCTCCCGCGTAGGACAGAGCAATCAGCCCCAGCATTTT.

V gene TRBV9 combines with J gene TRBJ1-6; a possible D gene is TRBD1 (6 bases). Trimming removed 0 bases at V and 6 bases at J, with 10 bases between. Germline assignment: CDR1 SGDLS and CDR2 YYNGEE. This CDR3 has 15 residues. DNA for the CDR3: TGTGCCAGCAGCGTAGGAGACAGGCCTAATTCACCCCTCCACTTT. It is translated as CASSVGDRPNSPLHF.

This clone is deemed medium-sized (0.01 to 0.1%). V and J are TRBV7-9 and TRBJ2-7; 9 bases are shared with TRBD2. J lost 0 bases, V lost 6 bases, and 6 bases had no gene match. This CDR3 spans 15 amino acids. Germline lookup yields CDR1 SEHNR and CDR2 FQNEAQ (reference sequence). The CDR3 sequence: CASRPSGAPSYEQYF. The CDR3 region has the DNA TGTGCCAGCAGACCTAGCGGGGCCCCCTCCTACGAGCAGTACTTC.

The V gene is TRBV9, the J gene TRBJ2-1, with a tentative D call TRBD2 (5 bases). CDR1 is SGDLS, CDR2 YYNGEE, per germline. This CDR3 has 12 amino acids. V was pared by 4 bases and J by 6 bases, with 8 bases between. In nucleotides, the CDR3 is TGTGCCAGCAGCCCGGCGGGCAATGAGCAGTTCTTC. Translating gives CASSPAGNEQFF.